These T cell receptor beta chains were read from a single sample in a study of technical replicates of blood from several donors. Sequencing used immunoSEQ multiplex PCR; TCRdb keeps in-frame clones, though not all of them. This table holds some 100,000 clones, roughly 95% found once. The sequencing sample was made of T cells isolated from PBMCs. The origin of the receptors is a human donor in good health. Both conserved end residues are part of each CDR3. The order of the fields is clone size, D gene, J gene, CDR3 length, V gene, CDR3 protein, CDR3 DNA. The D gene is left open where the match is weak. Size values are once, few and many counts, or a class for expanded clones, and some rows have none.

>NA|TRBD1|TRBJ2-5|14|TRBV19
CASSGTGRSGTQYF
TGTGCCAGTAGTGGGACAGGGAGAAGCGGGACCCAGTACTTC
>NA|TRBD1|TRBJ1-3|17|TRBV28
CASSLGTDRFVGNTIYF
TGTGCCAGCAGTCTCGGGACAGATAGATTTGTTGGAAACACCATATATTTT
>NA|NA|TRBJ1-5|14|TRBV11-2
CASSLGQVNQPQHF
TGTGCCAGCAGCCTCGGACAAGTCAATCAGCCCCAGCATTTT
>NA|NA|TRBJ1-5|17|TRBV4-1
CASSQVLSDYSNQPQHF
TGCGCCAGCAGCCAAGTTCTGTCGGACTATAGCAATCAGCCCCAGCATTTT
>NA|TRBD1|TRBJ1-1|15|TRBV4-1
CATSPQQTGVTEAFF
TGCGCCACTTCCCCCCAGCAAACAGGGGTGACTGAAGCTTTCTTT
>NA|NA|TRBJ2-1|14|TRBV5-1
CASSPLASDNEQFF
TGCGCCAGCAGTCCCCTAGCGTCCGACAATGAGCAGTTCTTC
>NA|NA|TRBJ1-6|18|TRBV15
CATSAGSTGPTAESPLHF
TGTGCCACCAGCGCCGGATCGACAGGCCCGACTGCAGAATCACCCCTCCACTTT
>NA|NA|TRBJ2-1|11|TRBV7-9
CSGDFYNEQFF
TGTTCGGGGGATTTCTACAATGAGCAGTTCTTC
>NA|NA|TRBJ2-5|16|TRBV28
CASSLWPSRESETQYF
TGTGCCAGCAGTTTATGGCCTAGCCGCGAGTCAGAGACCCAGTACTTC
>NA|NA|TRBJ2-5|16|TRBV5-1
CASSLERTRPEETQYF
TGCGCCAGCAGCTTGGAAAGGACACGGCCGGAAGAGACCCAGTACTTC
>NA|NA|TRBJ2-7|13|TRBV6-1
CASSATSSYEQYF
TGTGCCAGCTCTGCGACAAGCTCCTACGAGCAGTACTTC
>NA|NA|TRBJ2-7|14|TRBV6-6
CASRNVRDKYEQYF
TGTGCCAGCAGGAATGTCCGGGACAAGTACGAGCAGTACTTC
>NA|NA|TRBJ1-6|15|TRBV19
CASSTWGGYDSPLHF
TGTGCCAGTAGTACTTGGGGGGGGTACGATTCACCCCTCCACTTT
>NA|TRBD1|TRBJ2-7|14|TRBV27
CASSLGTGGFGQYF
TGTGCCAGCAGTTTAGGGACAGGGGGTTTTGGGCAGTACTTC
>NA|TRBD1|TRBJ2-4|15|TRBV6-5
CASSYQTGGLITQYF
TGTGCCAGCAGTTACCAGACAGGGGGCCTAATAACTCAGTACTTC
>NA|TRBD2|TRBJ2-1|16|TRBV5-1
CASSLEASGGYNEQFF
TGCGCCAGCAGCTTGGAGGCTAGCGGGGGCTACAATGAGCAGTTCTTC
>NA|NA|TRBJ1-1|13|TRBV7-6
CASSSRGGTEAFF
TGTGCCAGCAGCTCCAGAGGGGGCACTGAAGCTTTCTTT
>NA|NA|TRBJ2-1|11|TRBV5-1
CASSANNEQFF
TGCGCCAGCAGCGCTAACAATGAGCAGTTCTTC
>NA|TRBD2|TRBJ2-1|16|TRBV4-1
CASSPPVASGYNEQFF
TGCGCCAGCAGCCCCCCCGTAGCTAGCGGTTACAATGAGCAGTTCTTC
>once|NA|TRBJ1-2|16|TRBV6-1
CASSGSDRSWGYGYTF
TGTGCCAGCAGTGGATCAGACAGGTCGTGGGGCTATGGCTACACCTTC
>NA|NA|TRBJ2-7|13|TRBV7-8
CASSFHRGYEQYF
TGTGCCAGCAGCTTCCATAGGGGTTACGAGCAGTACTTC
>NA|NA|TRBJ1-1|14|TRBV6-5
CASSSFGVNTEAFF
TGTGCCAGCAGTTCATTCGGAGTGAACACTGAAGCTTTCTTT
>NA|NA|TRBJ2-7|17|TRBV19
CASSSAETGGELREQYF
TGTGCCAGTAGCTCCGCGGAAACCGGGGGAGAGCTACGTGAGCAGTACTTC
>once|NA|TRBJ1-1|12|TRBV29-1
CSVDDSGTEAFF
TGCAGCGTTGATGACAGTGGGACTGAAGCTTTCTTT
>NA|TRBD1|TRBJ1-1|15|TRBV18
CASSPPGTENTEAFF
TGTGCCAGCTCACCTCCCGGGACAGAGAACACTGAAGCTTTCTTT
>few|NA|TRBJ2-7|13|TRBV10-3
CAIRASRTYEQYF
TGTGCCATCAGGGCTAGCCGAACCTACGAGCAGTACTTC
>once|NA|TRBJ2-7|14|TRBV18
CASSPLKGAYEQYF
TGTGCCAGCTCACCACTGAAGGGGGCCTACGAGCAGTACTTC
>NA|NA|TRBJ1-2|13|TRBV5-6
CASSLGADYGYTF
TGTGCCAGCAGCTTGGGAGCGGACTATGGCTACACCTTC
>NA|NA|TRBJ1-1|14|TRBV19
CASSTSDINTEAFF
TGTGCCAGTAGTACTTCAGACATCAACACTGAAGCTTTCTTT
>NA|NA|TRBJ1-4|13|TRBV5-1
CASSFEGARGLFF
TGCGCCAGCAGCTTTGAAGGGGCGCGGGGACTGTTTTTT
>NA|TRBD1|TRBJ1-5|15|TRBV19
CASSATGGSNQPQHF
TGTGCCAGTAGTGCCACAGGGGGCTCTAATCAGCCCCAGCATTTT
>NA|TRBD1|TRBJ2-1|15|TRBV5-1
CASSIPGQGYNEQFF
TGCGCCAGCAGCATCCCGGGACAGGGTTACAATGAGCAGTTCTTC
>NA|TRBD2|TRBJ2-7|12|TRBV6-5
CASRAGGNEQYF
TGTGCCAGCAGAGCGGGAGGAAACGAGCAGTACTTC
>NA|TRBD1|TRBJ2-5|12|TRBV7-9
CASNSGGETQYF
TGTGCCAGCAACTCAGGGGGAGAGACCCAGTACTTC
>NA|NA|TRBJ1-1|15|TRBV18
CASSPSGAQNTEAFF
TGTGCCAGCTCACCATCAGGGGCACAGAACACTGAAGCTTTCTTT
>NA|NA|TRBJ1-2|14|TRBV6-5
CASSSKGHYYGYTF
TGTGCCAGCAGTTCCAAGGGACACTACTATGGCTACACCTTC
>NA|TRBD1|TRBJ2-2|14|TRBV28
CASGTGGNTGELFF
TGTGCCAGCGGGACAGGGGGCAACACCGGGGAGCTGTTTTTT
>few|NA|TRBJ1-1|12|TRBV13
CASSPEGAEAFF
TGTGCCAGCAGCCCAGAGGGGGCTGAAGCTTTCTTT
>NA|TRBD1|TRBJ1-2|14|TRBV29-1
CSVGAGGADYGYTF
TGCAGCGTTGGGGCAGGGGGCGCCGACTATGGCTACACCTTC
>NA|TRBD1|TRBJ2-1|14|TRBV5-1
CASSPGTGYNEQFF
TGCGCCAGCAGCCCCGGGACAGGGTACAATGAGCAGTTCTTC
>NA|NA|TRBJ1-4|15|TRBV28
CASNRLGGANEKLFF
TGTGCCAGCAATCGGTTGGGGGGAGCTAATGAAAAACTGTTTTTT
>NA|TRBD2|TRBJ2-2|15|TRBV10-3
CAISEERESTGELFF
TGTGCCATCAGTGAAGAGCGGGAGAGCACCGGGGAGCTGTTTTTT
>NA|TRBD1|TRBJ2-7|15|TRBV7-7
CASSFRTGAGYEQYF
TGTGCTAGCAGCTTCCGGACAGGGGCTGGCTACGAGCAGTACTTC
>NA|TRBD2|TRBJ2-3|16|TRBV5-1
CASSLGLAQSTDTQYF
TGCGCCAGCAGCTTGGGACTAGCGCAAAGCACAGATACGCAGTATTTT
>NA|TRBD2|TRBJ2-1|16|TRBV7-6
CASSLAGRGSYNEQFF
TGTGCCAGCAGCTTAGCGGGGAGGGGCTCCTACAATGAGCAGTTCTTC